The rows below give T cell receptor beta chains drawn from one sample of a study of T cells in Graves' hyperthyroidism and ophthalmopathy. MiXCR, applied by TCRdb to the multiplex PCR reads, yields one record per CDR3 protein. The top ten clones hold 9.2% of a sample with about 360,000 distinct CDR3 sequences, roughly an eighth of them seen once. Source material: blood. The receptors come from a woman under 30 with Graves' hyperthyroidism. The CDR3 runs from the conserved cysteine through the conserved F or W. Each record gives: J gene, V gene, clone size, D gene, CDR3 protein, CDR3 DNA. The D gene is left open where the match is weak. Size tells how often a clone was seen (once, few, many) or the class of an expanded clone, and some rows leave it out.

TRBJ2-6 TRBV2 many NA CASSEVWGLGANVLTF TGTGCCAGCAGTGAAGTGTGGGGGCTCGGGGCCAACGTCCTGACTTTC
TRBJ2-7 TRBV7-9 many NA CASSLEGPRSYEQYF TGTGCCAGCAGCTTAGAGGGACCGCGCTCCTACGAGCAGTACTTC
TRBJ1-3 TRBV6-5 many NA CASSYGTGHGNTIYF TGTGCCAGCAGTTACGGAACAGGGCACGGAAACACCATATATTTT
TRBJ2-7 TRBV18 many NA CASSPGRAGYEQYF TGTGCCAGCTCACCGGGCAGGGCTGGGTACGAGCAGTACTTC
TRBJ2-7 TRBV7-9 NA NA CASSLAAGYEQYF TGTGCCAGCAGCTTAGCGGCGGGCTACGAGCAGTACTTC
TRBJ2-5 TRBV5-1 many NA CASSLIQGQETQYF TGCGCCAGCAGCTTGATCCAGGGACAAGAGACCCAGTACTTC
TRBJ2-6 TRBV18 many NA CASSQSDAGANVLTF TGTGCCAGCTCCCAGTCCGACGCTGGGGCCAACGTCCTGACTTTC
TRBJ1-2 TRBV20-1 NA NA CSARVGQALFNYGYTF TGCAGTGCTAGAGTGGGTCAGGCCCTATTTAACTATGGCTACACCTTC
TRBJ1-1 TRBV5-6 many NA CASSLAGVSAFF TGTGCCAGCAGCTTGGCCGGGGTCTCAGCTTTCTTT
TRBJ2-5 TRBV7-2 many TRBD2 CASSPLGGPRETQYF TGTGCCAGCAGCCCCCTGGGAGGGCCCCGAGAGACCCAGTACTTC
TRBJ2-5 TRBV5-8 many TRBD2 CASSPGGAEYF TGTGCCAGCAGCCCGGGGGGGGCCGAGTACTTC
TRBJ2-3 TRBV7-2 many TRBD2 CASSFGGRDEYF TGTGCCAGCAGCTTTGGCGGGAGGGATGAGTATTTT
TRBJ2-1 TRBV10-1 NA TRBD2 CASSEYLGLAGNEQFF TGCGCCAGCAGTGAGTATCTGGGACTAGCGGGCAATGAGCAGTTCTTC
TRBJ2-2 TRBV6-1 few NA CASSEIGGSNTGELFF TGTGCCAGCAGTGAGATCGGGGGATCGAACACCGGGGAGCTGTTTTTT
TRBJ2-1 TRBV6-1 many NA CASSFQGGGPRNEQFF TGTGCCAGCAGTTTCCAAGGGGGGGGGCCGAGGAATGAGCAGTTCTTC
TRBJ2-1 TRBV12-3/TRBV12-4 many NA CASSLVALEEQFF TGTGCCAGCAGTTTGGTGGCTTTGGAAGAGCAGTTCTTC
TRBJ2-5 TRBV19 few NA CASRGEATQYF TGTGCCAGTCGCGGGGAAGCGACCCAGTACTTC
TRBJ1-2 TRBV6-1 many NA CASSPAGSYGYTF TGTGCCAGCAGCCCAGCCGGATCGTATGGCTACACCTTC
TRBJ2-6 TRBV11-2 many NA CASSLRVLAGANVLTF TGTGCCAGCAGCTTGAGGGTCCTGGCTGGGGCCAACGTCCTGACTTTC
TRBJ1-1 TRBV7-8 many NA CASSLAPYDQAFF TGTGCCAGCAGCTTAGCCCCCTATGACCAAGCTTTCTTT
TRBJ2-2 TRBV10-3 many NA CAIRLGSANTGELFF TGTGCCATCCGTCTAGGTAGCGCCAACACCGGGGAGCTGTTTTTT
TRBJ1-2 TRBV7-2 many NA CASSLGPSEGYTF TGTGCCAGCAGCCTGGGACCCTCGGAGGGCTACACCTTC
TRBJ1-2 TRBV3-1 many TRBD1 CASSHGSPLGQGINYGYTF TGTGCCAGCAGCCACGGATCGCCTTTAGGACAGGGCATCAACTATGGCTACACCTTC
TRBJ1-1 TRBV5-1 many NA CASSSGNAEAFF TGCGCCAGCAGCTCAGGGAACGCTGAAGCTTTCTTT